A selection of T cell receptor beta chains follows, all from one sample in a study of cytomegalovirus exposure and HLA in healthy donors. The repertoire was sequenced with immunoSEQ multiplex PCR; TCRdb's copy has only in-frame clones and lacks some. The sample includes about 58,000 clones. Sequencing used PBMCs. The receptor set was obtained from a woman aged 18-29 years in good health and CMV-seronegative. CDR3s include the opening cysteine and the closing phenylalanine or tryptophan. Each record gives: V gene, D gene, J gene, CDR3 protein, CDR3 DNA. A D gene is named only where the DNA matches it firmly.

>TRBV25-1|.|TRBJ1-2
CASSETGGAESYGYTF
TGTGCCAGCAGTGAAACGGGGGGGGCAGAGAGCTATGGCTACACCTTC
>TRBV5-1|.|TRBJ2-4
CASSFSPEKNIQYF
TGCGCCAGCAGCTTCTCGCCAGAAAAAAACATTCAGTACTTC
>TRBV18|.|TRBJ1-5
CASSPAAAFDQPQHF
TGTGCCAGCTCACCCGCGGCAGCCTTCGATCAGCCCCAGCATTTT
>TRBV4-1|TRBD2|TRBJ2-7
CASSQGEGSGDYEQYF
TGCGCCAGCAGCCAGGGGGAGGGCAGCGGGGACTACGAGCAGTACTTC
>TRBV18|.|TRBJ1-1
CASSPPGQMNTEAFF
TGTGCCAGCTCACCTCCGGGACAAATGAACACTGAAGCTTTCTTT
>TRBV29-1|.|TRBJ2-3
CSADIDTQYF
TGCAGCGCAGATATAGATACGCAGTATTTT
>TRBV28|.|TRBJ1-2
CASSLYGSGDSIYGYTF
TGTGCCAGCAGTTTATACGGGTCGGGGGACTCCATCTATGGCTACACCTTC
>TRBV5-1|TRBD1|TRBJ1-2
CASSLMTGRNYGYTF
TGCGCCAGCAGCTTGATGACAGGGAGGAACTATGGCTACACCTTC
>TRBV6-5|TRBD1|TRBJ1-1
CASSYSGQGVNEAFF
TGTGCCAGCAGTTACTCGGGGCAGGGGGTTAATGAAGCTTTCTTT
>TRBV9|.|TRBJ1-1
CASSVGEGGEAFF
TGTGCCAGCAGCGTAGGTGAAGGAGGTGAAGCTTTCTTT
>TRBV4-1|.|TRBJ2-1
CASSRNRDSRGGLLYNEQFF
TGCGCCAGCAGCCGGAACCGAGACTCTAGGGGGGGGCTCCTCTACAATGAGCAGTTCTTC
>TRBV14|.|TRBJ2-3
CASSTHPGLMDTQYF
TGTGCCAGCAGCACCCATCCAGGGTTAATGGATACGCAGTATTTT
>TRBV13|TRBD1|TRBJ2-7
CASSFSIDRGGYEQYF
TGTGCCAGCAGCTTTAGTATCGACAGGGGAGGCTACGAGCAGTACTTC
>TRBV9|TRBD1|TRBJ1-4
CASSETTPTRTGPGEKLFF
TGTGCCAGCAGCGAGACGACCCCTACCCGGACAGGCCCGGGGGAAAAACTGTTTTTT
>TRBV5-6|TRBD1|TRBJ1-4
CASSLDRDEKLFF
TGTGCCAGCAGCCTAGACAGGGACGAAAAACTGTTTTTT
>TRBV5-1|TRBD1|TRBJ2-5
CASSLAGGRGPQYF
TGCGCCAGCAGCTTGGCCGGGGGCAGGGGGCCCCAGTACTTC
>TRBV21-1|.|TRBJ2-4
CASSPRGSVTKNIQYF
TGTGCCAGCAGCCCCCGGGGGTCGGTAACTAAAAACATTCAGTACTTC
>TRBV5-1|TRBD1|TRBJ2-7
CASSLDGDRVYEQYF
TGCGCCAGCAGCTTGGATGGGGACAGGGTCTACGAGCAGTACTTC
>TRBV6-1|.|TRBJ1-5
CASRQGIAQPQHF
TGTGCCAGCAGGCAGGGAATTGCTCAGCCCCAGCATTTT
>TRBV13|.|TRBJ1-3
CASSSTPSGNTIYF
TGTGCCAGCAGCTCGACACCTTCTGGAAACACCATATATTTT
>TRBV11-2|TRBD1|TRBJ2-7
CASSFRTGIGSEQYF
TGTGCCAGCAGCTTTCGGACAGGGATAGGTTCCGAGCAGTACTTC
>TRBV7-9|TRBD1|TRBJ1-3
CASSPRLDRGSGNTIYF
TGTGCCAGCAGCCCACGTCTAGACAGGGGTTCTGGAAACACCATATATTTT
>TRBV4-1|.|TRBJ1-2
CASSQDSTDYGYTF
TGCGCCAGCAGCCAAGATTCCACAGACTATGGCTACACCTTC
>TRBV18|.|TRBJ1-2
CASSPGLSRLGYGYTF
TGTGCCAGCTCACCCGGCTTGAGTAGACTGGGCTATGGCTACACCTTC